This TCR beta chain was observed in a study of T-cell reconstitution after alpha-beta-depleted transplantation in children. The table lists this clonotype with a few counts. Unique molecular identifiers were used in preparing the TCRbeta library. TCRdb redid the calling of the PCR reads with MiXCR, one entry per CDR3 protein. The sample lists hundreds of thousands of distinct CDR3 sequences; roughly 15% were seen once. The germline CDR1 and CDR2 sequences are LGHDT and YNNKEL (reference sequence). This CDR3 comprises 14 residues. Trimming stripped 0 bases from V and 9 bases from J, with 12 bases between.

The chain links TRBV3-1 to TRBJ2-1, with D uncertain. The receptor comes from a human donor who donated a stem cell graft to a child with acute myeloid leukemia. Material: PBMCs from the stem cell graft donor, obtained from the stem cell graft. In nucleotides, the CDR3 is TGTGCCAGCAGCCAAGATATGAATATGGGTGAGCAGTTCTTC. This encodes CASSQDMNMGEQFF.